This TCR beta chain was observed in a study of CD8 T cells in Susac syndrome (dated by TCRdb to about 2019). Notes on the research overall: Whether CD8+ T cell activation and differentiation in Susac syndrome was antigen driven was tested using repertoire sequencing. Broader findings and caveats from the paper: The number of individuals in the TCR sequencing and HLA analysis was acknowledged as relatively small.

As regards this clonotype: Its antigen specificity is not known. No clone much larger than this one lies a single base away; base qualities are absent.

RNA was extracted using the RNeasy kit, and about 0.45 to 1 ug of the RNA was reverse transcribed with random hexamers. TCR beta CDR3 regions were amplified with the immunoSEQ multiplex PCR assay covering 54 Vbeta and 13 Jbeta segments. PCR amplification bias was corrected by using a synthetic template baseline for primer optimization and computational correction. In the original analysis: Reads were annotated to V, D and J genes according to IMGT and were analyzed with immunoSEQ Analyzer, with only productive sequences retained. Clonality was computed as one minus Shannon entropy normalized by log2 of the number of productive unique sequences. For each patient and control, public and private clones were evaluated within the 100 most prevalent clones. Clones were defined as Susac-specific if absent from the healthy and MS cohorts, from roughly 1,100 published viral clones and from other ImmuneACCESS disease sequences. In-frame beta chains were kept once TCRdb had trimmed the public reads at Q25 with fastp and called clones with MiXCR. One record per CDR3 amino acid sequence lists the most common genes and DNA. These V and J calls originate from TCRdb's pipeline instead of the authors' own analysis. This sample comprises more than 90,000 distinct CDR3 sequences, approximately 93% of them detected only once. Roughly 0.094% of the sample rests with the top ten.

CDR1 and CDR2 are drawn from the germline V gene (reference sequence): LNHNV, YYDKDF. The CDR3, cysteine through phenylalanine, is 17 amino acids long. Only the CDR3 DNA stays, 51 bases, in frame from base 1. A distance of 21 bases separates the germline ends of V and J, which lose 10 bases and 2 bases respectively. Peripheral blood CD8+ and CD4+ T cells from healthy donors, Susac syndrome patients and multiple sclerosis patients were profiled using high-throughput TCR beta sequencing. Multiple sclerosis controls were treatment-naive patients with stable or active relapsing-remitting disease fulfilling revised McDonald criteria. Bulk CD8+ and CD4+ T cells were purified magnetically by negative isolation, whereas CD8+ TEMRA cells were enriched by FACS. Blood was drawn into EDTA tubes, processed within 24 hours, and PBMCs were isolated by density gradient centrifugation. PBMCs intended for TCR sequencing were cryopreserved in liquid nitrogen and thawed later in a water bath at 37 degrees C. The sorted or isolated CD4+, CD8+ and CD8+ TEMRA cells reached a purity of at least 90%.

Sample: CD4+ T cells from PBMCs. The sequence was collected from a human donor with multiple sclerosis. The chain uses TRBV15 and TRBJ2-6; the D segment could be TRBD1, given 6 matching bases. The DNA is as follows: TGTGCCATCTCAGGGGTAGCAAAGGTCCCTGGGGCCAACGTCCTGACTTTC. It is translated as CAISGVAKVPGANVLTF.